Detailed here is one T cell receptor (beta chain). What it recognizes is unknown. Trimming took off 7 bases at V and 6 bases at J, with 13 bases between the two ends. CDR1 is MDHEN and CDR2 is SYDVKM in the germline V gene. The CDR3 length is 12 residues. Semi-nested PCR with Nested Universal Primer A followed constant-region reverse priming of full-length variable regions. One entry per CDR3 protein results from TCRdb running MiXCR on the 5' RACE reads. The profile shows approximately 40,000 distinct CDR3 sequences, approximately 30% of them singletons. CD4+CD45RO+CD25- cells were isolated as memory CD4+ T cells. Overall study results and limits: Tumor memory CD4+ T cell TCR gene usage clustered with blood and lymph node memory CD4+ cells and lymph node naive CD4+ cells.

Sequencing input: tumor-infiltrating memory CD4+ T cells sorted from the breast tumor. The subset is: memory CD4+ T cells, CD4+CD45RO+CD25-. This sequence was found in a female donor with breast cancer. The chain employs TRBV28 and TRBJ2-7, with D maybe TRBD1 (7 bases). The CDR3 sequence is CASTPGGLEQYF. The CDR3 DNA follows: TGTGCCAGCACCCCAGGGGGGCTCGAGCAGTACTTC.